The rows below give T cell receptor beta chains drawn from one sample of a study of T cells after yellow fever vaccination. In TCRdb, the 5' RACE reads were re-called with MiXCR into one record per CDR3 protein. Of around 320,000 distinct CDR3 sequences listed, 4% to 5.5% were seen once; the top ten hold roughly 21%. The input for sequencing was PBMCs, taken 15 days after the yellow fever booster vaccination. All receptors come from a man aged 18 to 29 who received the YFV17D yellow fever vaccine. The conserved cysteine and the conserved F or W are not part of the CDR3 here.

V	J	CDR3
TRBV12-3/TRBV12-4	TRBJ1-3	ASSLELSGNTIY
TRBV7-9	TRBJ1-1	ASSLLNPVGPEAF
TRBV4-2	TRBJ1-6	ASSQDPGQGNSPLH
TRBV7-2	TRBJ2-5	ASSLGTSRETQY
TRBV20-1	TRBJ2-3	RGSTGTSGGEDTQY
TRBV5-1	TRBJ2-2	ASSRDRPNTGELF
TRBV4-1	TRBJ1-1	ASSQVKQKCF
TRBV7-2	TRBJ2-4	ASSEGGAAKNIQY
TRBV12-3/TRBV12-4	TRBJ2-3	ASSSRQGALSTDTQY
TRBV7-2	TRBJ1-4	ASSFSGQGGPGNEKLF
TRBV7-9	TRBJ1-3	ASSGWTGSSGNTIY
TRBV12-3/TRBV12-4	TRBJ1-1	ASSLQSYTEAF
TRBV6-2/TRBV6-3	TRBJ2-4	ASNDGEGNIQY
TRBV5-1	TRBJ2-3	ASSFIGGDTQY
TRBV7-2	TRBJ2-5	ASSLRLAGGQTQY
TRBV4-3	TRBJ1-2	ASSQDYFGTGLYGYT
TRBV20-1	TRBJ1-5	SASGTFNQPQH
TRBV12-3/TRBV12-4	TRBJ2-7	ASSFSEYEQY
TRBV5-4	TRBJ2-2	ASSLGANPGELF
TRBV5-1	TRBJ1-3	ASSNGRSAGNTIY
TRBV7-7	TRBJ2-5	ASSEGQGGETQY
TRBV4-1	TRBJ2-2	ASSQGGPGLVGHTGELF
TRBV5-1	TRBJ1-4	ASSPGGGAGEKLF
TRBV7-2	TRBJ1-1	ASSSPGGHRGSRFTEAF
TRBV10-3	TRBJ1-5	AISESGPNSYNQPQH
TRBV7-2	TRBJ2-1	ASSLGPRGLSNEQF
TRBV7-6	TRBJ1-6	ASSLRGDDSPLH
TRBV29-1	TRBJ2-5	SVIYRGLGETQY
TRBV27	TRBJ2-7	ASSLGPTGYYEQY
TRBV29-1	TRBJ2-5	SVRDRQETQY
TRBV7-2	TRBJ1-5	ASSRGGGNQPQH
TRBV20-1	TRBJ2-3	SARTGVTQY
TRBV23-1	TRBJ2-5	ASSQLSQETQY
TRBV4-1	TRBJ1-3	ASSVVGAAFAGNTIY
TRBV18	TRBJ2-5	ASSPPGTGQETQY
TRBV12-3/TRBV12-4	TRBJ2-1	ASSPPRASPNNEQF
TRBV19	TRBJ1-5	ASSILGTGVIRQPQH
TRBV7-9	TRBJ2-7	ASSLLAGKEQY
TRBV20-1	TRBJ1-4	SAMTGRTNEKLF
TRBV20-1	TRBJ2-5	SAGPTGETQY
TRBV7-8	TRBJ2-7	ASSGRVLAGGPDGEQY
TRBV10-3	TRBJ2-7	ATRGLLTYEQY
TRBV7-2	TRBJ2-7	ASSFGGGDYEQY
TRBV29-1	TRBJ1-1	SGAGIYTEAF
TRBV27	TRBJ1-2	ASSHWDRAHNYGYT
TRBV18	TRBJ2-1	ASSPGAYNEQF